The clone carrying this T cell receptor (beta chain) was observed a few times. No antigen is known for it. These data are taken from a study of T cell repertoires in cytomegalovirus infection. Study as a whole: Evidence of both CMV infection and a matching HLA type came from public TCR beta signatures.

The CDR3 is 14 amino acids. Trimming left V 5 bases short and J 1 base short, with 11 bases between. Overall study results and limits: Summed frequency of shared TCR beta families picked out CMV carriers who also had the relevant HLA. HLA-C-restricted CMV clonotypes gave the most frequent clonotype in two of eight donors.

Using its own MiXCR run on the reads, TCRdb lists one record per CDR3 protein. The profile shows roughly 300,000 distinct CDR3 sequences, over 20% of them singletons. This chain uses TRBV12-3 or TRBV12-4 with TRBJ2-5; either TRBD1 or TRBD2 may fit D (5 bases each). The sample consisted of PBMCs. The sequence was collected from a human donor in good health (CMV status not recorded). Some clones in this sample may be carry-over from other donors' samples. This chain's CDR3 is CASSPRDVQETQYF. The CDR3 DNA is TGTGCCAGCAGTCCTCGGGACGTCCAAGAGACCCAGTACTTC.